The 5 T cell receptor beta chains below come from one sample, sequenced in a study of OX40 agonist ivuxolimab in advanced cancers. Produced via immunoSEQ multiplex PCR; TCRdb's table is partial and in-frame only. The sample includes 83,000 or so clones, approximately 86% seen only once; the top ten take about 1.9%. Material: CD4+ or CD8+ T cells sorted from blood, obtained in a trial of the OX40 agonist ivuxolimab. The receptors were gathered from an adult with an advanced solid tumor such as melanoma, head and neck, liver or kidney cancer.

CDR3 region: CASSTGNYGYTF. In nucleotides, the CDR3 is TGTGCCAGCAGTACAGGGAACTATGGCTACACCTTC. The chain is built from TRBV6-6 and TRBJ1-2; perhaps TRBD1 as D (6 bases). V lost 5 bases, J lost 2 bases, and 6 bases lay in between. Looked up from germline, CDR1 is MNHNY and CDR2 is SVGAGI (reference sequence). The CDR3 runs to 12 residues.

This chain connects TRBV5-4 to TRBJ2-7; D might be TRBD2 (6 bases). The germline gives CDR1 SGHNT, CDR2 YYREEE (reference sequence). CDR3 length: 14 residues. V lost 6 bases and J 1 base, leaving 14 bases between the germline ends. The CDR3 spells CASIRYGSSYEQYF. As DNA, the CDR3 is TGTGCCAGCATCCGGTACGGGAGTTCCTACGAGCAGTACTTC.

This clone was picked up a small number of times. The genes are TRBV6-4 and TRBJ2-1, with D unclear. The CDR3 is 13 residues long. The V gene's germline CDR1 is MRHNA and CDR2 SNTAGT. Trimming removed 3 bases from V and 3 bases from J, with 6 bases in between. The DNA of the CDR3 is TGTGCCAGCAGTGAAAGGTACTACAATGAGCAGTTCTTC. Amino acid sequence: CASSERYYNEQFF.

V is TRBV7-2 and J is TRBJ2-3, with D perhaps TRBD2 (5 bases). V was pared by 4 bases and J by 2 bases, with 10 bases between. The CDR3 consists of 14 residues. Germline CDR1 is SGHTA and CDR2 is FQGNSA. The CDR3 loop reads CASSSGLVTDTQYF. In DNA, the CDR3 is TGTGCCAGCAGCTCCGGACTGGTCACAGATACGCAGTATTTT.

The DNA of the CDR3 is TGTGCCAGTAGTACGAGGGACATCGCCGGGTTGGGCAATCAGCCCCAGCATTTT. Its translation: CASSTRDIAGLGNQPQHF. The genes are TRBV19 and TRBJ1-5, with a tentative D call TRBD1 (6 bases). The V and J ends lost 4 bases and 2 bases respectively, with 21 bases between them. The length of the CDR3 is 18 residues. Germline V lookup: CDR1 LNHDA, CDR2 SQIVND (reference sequence).